What follows is one TCR beta chain and its context. The data belong to a study of PD-1 blockade in classical Hodgkin lymphoma. The V and J ends lost 5 bases and 4 bases, in that order; junction bases with no gene match: 1. There are 13 residues in the CDR3. Germline V gene lookup returns CDR1 SGHVS and CDR2 FNYEAQ. The protocol was immunoSEQ multiplex PCR, while the TCRdb copy is restricted to in-frame clones and leaves out a portion. The data show about 9,700 clones, with roughly four fifths seen just once and about 4.6% held by the top ten. Time point reported: cycle 4 day 1 (C4D1), after five to seven weeks of nivolumab. After autologous stem cell transplantation all patients relapsed, and prior brentuximab vedotin exposure differed between cohorts. CD4+ T cells were purified from thawed PBMCs by magnetic negative selection.

V usage is TRBV7-6 and J usage is TRBJ1-3, with 8 bases aligning to TRBD1. Specimen: CD4+ T cells from blood, collected before the fourth cycle of nivolumab. This TCR came from a human donor with classical Hodgkin lymphoma. The CDR3: CASSTGGGNTIYF. For the CDR3, the DNA is TGTGCCAGCAGCACAGGGGGAGGAAACACCATATATTTT.